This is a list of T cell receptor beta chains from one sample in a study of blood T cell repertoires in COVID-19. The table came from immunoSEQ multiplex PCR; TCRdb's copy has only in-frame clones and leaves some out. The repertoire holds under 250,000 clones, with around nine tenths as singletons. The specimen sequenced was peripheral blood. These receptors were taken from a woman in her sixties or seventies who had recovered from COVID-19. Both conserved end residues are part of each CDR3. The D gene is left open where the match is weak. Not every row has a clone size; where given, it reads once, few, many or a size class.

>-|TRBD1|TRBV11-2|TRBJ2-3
CASHSRDRVADTQYF
TGTGCCAGCCACTCCCGGGACAGGGTAGCAGATACGCAGTATTTT
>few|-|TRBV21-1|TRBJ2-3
CASATGTPGQGRPDTQYF
TGTGCCAGCGCTACGGGTACTCCGGGACAGGGACGGCCAGATACGCAGTATTTT
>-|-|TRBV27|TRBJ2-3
CASSSLRGMNTDTQYF
TGTGCCAGCAGTTCCCTTAGGGGGATGAACACAGATACGCAGTATTTT
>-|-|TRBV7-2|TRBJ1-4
CASSLTGGRYEKLFF
TGTGCCAGCAGCCTGACCGGGGGAAGATATGAAAAACTGTTTTTT
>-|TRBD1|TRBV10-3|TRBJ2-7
CAIRDTGVYEQYF
TGTGCCATCAGGGATACAGGGGTCTACGAGCAGTACTTC
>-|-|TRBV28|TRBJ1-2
CASSLAGGQIYGYTF
TGTGCCAGCAGTTTAGCCGGGGGGCAAATCTATGGCTACACCTTC
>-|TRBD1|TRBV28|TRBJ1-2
CASSLTPGTEYGYTF
TGTGCCAGCAGTCTCACGCCCGGGACAGAGTATGGCTACACCTTC
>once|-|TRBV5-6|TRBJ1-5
CASSFSSQPQHF
TGTGCCAGCAGCTTCTCCAGTCAGCCCCAGCATTTT
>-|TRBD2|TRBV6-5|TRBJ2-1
CASSKLAGEVGEQFF
TGTGCCAGCAGTAAACTAGCGGGGGAGGTGGGTGAGCAGTTCTTC
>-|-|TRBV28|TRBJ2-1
CASRQQVFPYNEQFF
TGTGCCAGCAGGCAACAGGTGTTCCCCTACAATGAGCAGTTCTTC
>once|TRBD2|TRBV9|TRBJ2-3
CASSGGTTSGIPSSTDTQYF
TGTGCCAGCAGCGGCGGAACGACTAGCGGGATACCCTCTAGCACAGATACGCAGTATTTT
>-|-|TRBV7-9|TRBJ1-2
CASTLGVFNYGYTF
TGTGCCAGCACCCTCGGGGTATTCAACTATGGCTACACCTTC
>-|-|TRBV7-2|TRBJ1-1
CASSLAGAGVNTEAFF
TGTGCCAGCAGCTTAGCGGGGGCAGGAGTGAACACTGAAGCTTTCTTT
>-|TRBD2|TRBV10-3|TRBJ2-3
CAIRLAGGQNTQYF
TGTGCCATCAGACTAGCGGGGGGGCAAAATACGCAGTATTTT
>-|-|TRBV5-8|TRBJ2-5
CASSTPGTGVKTQYF
TGTGCCAGCAGCACCCCCGGGACGGGGGTAAAGACCCAGTACTTC
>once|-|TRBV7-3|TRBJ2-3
CASSLSGVTDTQYF
TGTGCCAGCAGCTTATCAGGGGTTACAGATACGCAGTATTTT